A selection of T cell receptor beta chains follows, all from one sample in a study of blood T cell repertoires in COVID-19. The protocol was immunoSEQ multiplex PCR, while the TCRdb copy is restricted to in-frame clones and leaves out a portion. Among about 200,000 clones listed, around nine tenths were seen once. Input material: peripheral blood. The source of these receptors is a man in his 60s who had recovered from COVID-19. Both conserved end residues are part of each CDR3. D genes are given only for firm matches. Rows give clone size only sometimes, using once, few, many, or a class for an expanded clone.

j_gene: TRBJ1-2
d_gene: -
abundance: -
v_gene: TRBV7-2
len: 12
CDR3aa: CASSRGLYGYTF
CDR3nt: TGTGCCAGCAGCCGCGGGCTCTATGGCTACACCTTC

j_gene: TRBJ2-7
d_gene: TRBD1
abundance: -
v_gene: TRBV7-6
len: 17
CDR3aa: CASSLASGQRIAYEQYF
CDR3nt: TGTGCCAGCAGCTTAGCGTCGGGACAGAGGATAGCCTACGAGCAGTACTTC

j_gene: TRBJ2-2
d_gene: TRBD2
abundance: few
v_gene: TRBV24-1
len: 15
CDR3aa: CATSGPSGGAGELFF
CDR3nt: TGTGCCACCAGTGGTCCTAGCGGGGGGGCCGGGGAGCTGTTTTTT

j_gene: TRBJ2-2
d_gene: -
abundance: -
v_gene: TRBV7-3
len: 14
CDR3aa: CASSLTGATGELFF
CDR3nt: TGTGCCAGCAGCTTAACCGGTGCGACCGGGGAGCTGTTTTTT

j_gene: TRBJ1-6
d_gene: -
abundance: -
v_gene: TRBV18
len: 18
CDR3aa: CASSPLGYQGGPNSPLHF
CDR3nt: TGTGCCAGCTCACCATTGGGGTATCAGGGTGGGCCCAATTCACCCCTCCACTTT

j_gene: TRBJ2-3
d_gene: TRBD1
abundance: -
v_gene: TRBV19
len: 16
CDR3aa: CASSAPGQGALDTQYF
CDR3nt: TGTGCCAGTAGTGCCCCGGGACAGGGGGCGTTGGATACGCAGTATTTT

j_gene: TRBJ1-6
d_gene: -
abundance: few
v_gene: TRBV5-4
len: 15
CDR3aa: CASSQDTNYNSPLHF
CDR3nt: TGTGCCAGCAGCCAGGACACGAACTATAATTCACCCCTCCACTTT

j_gene: TRBJ2-3
d_gene: TRBD2
abundance: -
v_gene: TRBV11-2
len: 17
CDR3aa: CASSLGATSGRGDTQYF
CDR3nt: TGTGCCAGCAGCTTAGGGGCCACTAGCGGGAGAGGAGATACGCAGTATTTT

j_gene: TRBJ2-5
d_gene: -
abundance: -
v_gene: TRBV6-5
len: 13
CDR3aa: CASWDWVSETQYF
CDR3nt: TGTGCCAGTTGGGACTGGGTTTCGGAGACCCAGTACTTC

j_gene: TRBJ1-5
d_gene: -
abundance: -
v_gene: TRBV7-2
len: 17
CDR3aa: CASSLGRAGGSNQPQHF
CDR3nt: TGTGCCAGCAGCTTAGGGCGTGCGGGGGGAAGCAATCAGCCCCAGCATTTT

j_gene: TRBJ2-5
d_gene: -
abundance: -
v_gene: TRBV29-1
len: 16
CDR3aa: CSVERAYRETQETQYF
CDR3nt: TGCAGCGTTGAAAGGGCTTACAGGGAAACGCAAGAGACCCAGTACTTC

j_gene: TRBJ2-1
d_gene: -
abundance: once
v_gene: TRBV7-9
len: 15
CDR3aa: CASSPAGTIYNEQFF
CDR3nt: TGTGCCAGCAGCCCAGCCGGGACAATCTACAATGAGCAGTTCTTC

j_gene: TRBJ2-1
d_gene: TRBD2
abundance: -
v_gene: TRBV12-3/TRBV12-4
len: 13
CDR3aa: CASLGGGYNEQFF
CDR3nt: TGTGCCAGCCTTGGGGGGGGTTACAATGAGCAGTTCTTC

j_gene: TRBJ2-7
d_gene: -
abundance: -
v_gene: TRBV28
len: 14
CDR3aa: CASSFYTQEFGQYF
CDR3nt: TGTGCCAGCAGTTTCTACACACAGGAATTCGGGCAGTACTTC

j_gene: TRBJ1-1
d_gene: -
abundance: once
v_gene: TRBV5-8
len: 15
CDR3aa: CASSLGGARGTEAFF
CDR3nt: TGTGCCAGCAGCTTGGGAGGGGCGCGGGGCACTGAAGCTTTCTTT

j_gene: TRBJ2-7
d_gene: TRBD2
abundance: few
v_gene: TRBV28
len: 16
CDR3aa: CASSGGVTVLGYEQYF
CDR3nt: TGTGCCAGCAGTGGGGGGGTGACGGTCTTGGGCTACGAGCAGTACTTC

j_gene: TRBJ1-2
d_gene: TRBD1
abundance: -
v_gene: TRBV27
len: 16
CDR3aa: CASRAPGQGAIGGYTF
CDR3nt: TGTGCCAGCAGAGCGCCGGGACAGGGGGCAATAGGTGGCTACACCTTC

j_gene: TRBJ1-1
d_gene: TRBD1
abundance: -
v_gene: TRBV19
len: 15
CDR3aa: CASSKQGLANTEAFF
CDR3nt: TGTGCCAGTAGTAAACAGGGGTTAGCGAACACTGAAGCTTTCTTT

j_gene: TRBJ1-5
d_gene: -
abundance: -
v_gene: TRBV19
len: 16
CDR3aa: CASTYSHRTPNQPQHF
CDR3nt: TGTGCCAGTACTTACTCTCACCGGACACCCAATCAGCCCCAGCATTTT

j_gene: TRBJ1-2
d_gene: -
abundance: once
v_gene: TRBV28
len: 12
CDR3aa: CASSLRGLGYTF
CDR3nt: TGTGCCAGCAGTTTGCGGGGGCTGGGCTACACCTTC

j_gene: TRBJ2-2
d_gene: -
abundance: -
v_gene: TRBV6-4
len: 14
CDR3aa: CASSDQAFAGELFF
CDR3nt: TGTGCCAGCAGCGACCAGGCCTTCGCCGGGGAGCTGTTTTTT

j_gene: TRBJ1-2
d_gene: -
abundance: -
v_gene: TRBV7-8
len: 10
CDR3aa: CASSLGPLIF
CDR3nt: TGTGCCAGCAGCTTGGGCCCGTTGATCTTC

j_gene: TRBJ2-7
d_gene: TRBD1
abundance: -
v_gene: TRBV7-9
len: 15
CDR3aa: CASSLVQGSSYEQYF
CDR3nt: TGTGCCAGCAGCTTAGTACAGGGGTCTTCCTACGAGCAGTACTTC

j_gene: TRBJ1-5
d_gene: TRBD1
abundance: -
v_gene: TRBV12-3/TRBV12-4
len: 13
CDR3aa: CASRGTANQPQHF
CDR3nt: TGTGCCAGCAGGGGGACAGCCAATCAGCCCCAGCATTTT

j_gene: TRBJ1-1
d_gene: -
abundance: -
v_gene: TRBV5-5
len: 13
CDR3aa: CASRFRGNTEAFF
CDR3nt: TGTGCCAGCAGGTTCCGGGGGAACACTGAAGCTTTCTTT

j_gene: TRBJ1-2
d_gene: TRBD1
abundance: -
v_gene: TRBV30
len: 13
CDR3aa: CAWRGQANYGYTF
CDR3nt: TGTGCCTGGAGGGGACAGGCTAACTATGGCTACACCTTC

j_gene: TRBJ1-1
d_gene: TRBD1
abundance: -
v_gene: TRBV14
len: 17
CDR3aa: CASSQFARQGLDTEAFF
CDR3nt: TGTGCCAGCAGCCAATTTGCCCGACAGGGTTTGGACACTGAAGCTTTCTTT

j_gene: TRBJ1-2
d_gene: -
abundance: -
v_gene: TRBV3-1/TRBV3-2
len: 13
CDR3aa: CASSQDGGLSYTF
CDR3nt: TGTGCCAGCAGCCAAGATGGAGGGTTGAGCTACACCTTC

j_gene: TRBJ2-5
d_gene: -
abundance: -
v_gene: TRBV7-3
len: 13
CDR3aa: CASSVGQQETQYF
CDR3nt: TGTGCCAGCAGCGTCGGACAGCAAGAGACCCAGTACTTC

j_gene: TRBJ2-3
d_gene: -
abundance: -
v_gene: TRBV30
len: 13
CDR3aa: CAWNPGATDTQYF
CDR3nt: TGTGCCTGGAACCCGGGAGCTACAGATACGCAGTATTTT

j_gene: TRBJ1-1
d_gene: -
abundance: -
v_gene: TRBV6-2/TRBV6-3
len: 16
CDR3aa: CASSSPRGYQNTEAFF
CDR3nt: TGTGCCAGCAGTAGCCCTAGGGGGTACCAGAACACTGAAGCTTTCTTT

j_gene: TRBJ2-2
d_gene: TRBD2
abundance: once
v_gene: TRBV3-1/TRBV3-2
len: 17
CDR3aa: CASSPRGAGVNTGELFF
CDR3nt: TGTGCCAGCAGCCCCAGGGGAGCGGGGGTCAACACCGGGGAGCTGTTTTTT

j_gene: TRBJ2-3
d_gene: -
abundance: -
v_gene: TRBV5-1
len: 14
CDR3aa: CASSLGTNGDTQYF
CDR3nt: TGCGCCAGCAGCTTGGGGACTAACGGGGATACGCAGTATTTT

j_gene: TRBJ2-5
d_gene: -
abundance: -
v_gene: TRBV11-2
len: 13
CDR3aa: CASGHPSGETQYF
CDR3nt: TGTGCCAGCGGACACCCTAGTGGGGAGACCCAGTACTTC

j_gene: TRBJ2-3
d_gene: -
abundance: -
v_gene: TRBV7-8
len: 16
CDR3aa: CASSARRDSDTDTQYF
CDR3nt: TGTGCCAGCAGCGCCCGCCGGGACTCCGACACAGATACGCAGTATTTT

j_gene: TRBJ2-2
d_gene: -
abundance: once
v_gene: TRBV18
len: 15
CDR3aa: CASPSGQANTGELFF
CDR3nt: TGTGCCAGCCCATCGGGACAAGCGAACACCGGGGAGCTGTTTTTT

j_gene: TRBJ1-1
d_gene: -
abundance: -
v_gene: TRBV9
len: 13
CDR3aa: CASSATRGTEAFF
CDR3nt: TGTGCCAGCAGTGCTACACGGGGCACTGAAGCTTTCTTT

j_gene: TRBJ2-5
d_gene: -
abundance: -
v_gene: TRBV7-2
len: 16
CDR3aa: CASSLAITGGQETQYF
CDR3nt: TGTGCCAGCAGCTTAGCCATTACGGGTGGTCAAGAGACCCAGTACTTC

j_gene: TRBJ1-5
d_gene: -
abundance: -
v_gene: TRBV19
len: 15
CDR3aa: CASSTDRSSNQPQHF
CDR3nt: TGTGCCAGTAGTACCGACAGGAGCTCCAATCAGCCCCAGCATTTT

j_gene: TRBJ1-6
d_gene: -
abundance: -
v_gene: TRBV30
len: 13
CDR3aa: CAWVDSGNSPLHF
CDR3nt: TGTGCCTGGGTGGATTCAGGAAATTCACCCCTCCACTTT

j_gene: TRBJ2-7
d_gene: -
abundance: -
v_gene: TRBV6-1
len: 15
CDR3aa: CASSDARQGLYEQYF
CDR3nt: TGTGCCAGCAGTGACGCGAGACAGGGACTCTACGAGCAGTACTTC

j_gene: TRBJ1-2
d_gene: -
abundance: -
v_gene: TRBV10-3
len: 12
CDR3aa: CAFSRGLYGYTF
CDR3nt: TGTGCCTTTTCCAGGGGTCTCTATGGCTACACCTTC

j_gene: TRBJ2-3
d_gene: -
abundance: -
v_gene: TRBV1
len: 17
CDR3aa: CTSSQHGLAGGADTQYF
CDR3nt: TGCACCAGCAGCCAACATGGACTAGCGGGAGGAGCAGATACGCAGTATTTT

j_gene: TRBJ1-5
d_gene: -
abundance: -
v_gene: TRBV7-2
len: 15
CDR3aa: CASSFTSGSNQPQHF
CDR3nt: TGTGCCAGCAGCTTTACTTCGGGTAGCAATCAGCCCCAGCATTTT

j_gene: TRBJ2-1
d_gene: TRBD2
abundance: once
v_gene: TRBV11-2
len: 15
CDR3aa: CASSLGRESHNEQFF
CDR3nt: TGTGCCAGCAGCCTCGGGCGGGAGAGTCACAATGAGCAGTTCTTC

j_gene: TRBJ2-7
d_gene: -
abundance: -
v_gene: TRBV4-1
len: 20
CDR3aa: CASSQDIYTGSYDATYEQYF
CDR3nt: TGCGCCAGCAGCCAAGATATTTATACGGGATCTTACGATGCGACCTACGAGCAGTACTTC

j_gene: TRBJ1-1
d_gene: -
abundance: once
v_gene: TRBV18
len: 15
CDR3aa: CASSPVTPSNTEAFF
CDR3nt: TGTGCCAGCTCACCAGTGACACCCTCGAACACTGAAGCTTTCTTT

j_gene: TRBJ2-5
d_gene: -
abundance: -
v_gene: TRBV27
len: 12
CDR3aa: CATKFRGETQYF
CDR3nt: TGTGCCACCAAATTCAGGGGAGAGACCCAGTACTTC

j_gene: TRBJ2-7
d_gene: TRBD2
abundance: -
v_gene: TRBV3-1/TRBV3-2
len: 15
CDR3aa: CASSSPSKRGGPQYF
CDR3nt: TGTGCCAGCAGCTCCCCATCCAAGCGGGGGGGTCCGCAGTACTTC

j_gene: TRBJ2-5
d_gene: -
abundance: once
v_gene: TRBV5-1
len: 14
CDR3aa: CASSPAGTQETQYF
CDR3nt: TGCGCCAGCAGCCCGGCCGGGACTCAAGAGACCCAGTACTTC

j_gene: TRBJ2-1
d_gene: TRBD2
abundance: -
v_gene: TRBV3-1/TRBV3-2
len: 17
CDR3aa: CASSQARGGRSYNEQFF
CDR3nt: TGTGCCAGCAGCCAAGCTCGGGGGGGGCGCTCCTACAATGAGCAGTTCTTC

j_gene: TRBJ2-7
d_gene: -
abundance: once
v_gene: TRBV7-3
len: 13
CDR3aa: CASSPSGDYEQYF
CDR3nt: TGTGCCAGCAGCCCGTCCGGGGACTACGAGCAGTACTTC